This T cell receptor (beta chain) was recorded in a study of blood T cell repertoires in COVID-19 (dated by TCRdb to 2020 to 2021). Context from the whole study: Samples from collaborators originated in the United States, Italy and Spain and spanned both the acute and convalescent phases of COVID-19. The material from the prospective study consisted of cDNA or gDNA derived from T cells, B-cell-depleted T cells, or PBMCs. Subjects who had been exposed to COVID-19, were actively infected with it, or had recovered from it provided the deeply sampled blood TCRbeta repertoires that made up the dataset. The repertoires were released in a freely available public database intended as a resource for research on the immune response to SARS-CoV-2. Samples were obtained from the ongoing ImmuneRACE study (first 160 participants) and from 950 to 1,500 subjects provided by 6 global collaborators. Nearly every sample came with metadata listing a de-identified subject ID, COVID-19 status, age in years and sex. Where available, HLA class I and class II types were taken from metadata supplied by the sample provider and were not determined by assay-based typing. Results the study describes overall, beyond this receptor: The amount of clinical and demographic metadata varied by source and participant and was provided uncurated.

The CDR3, cysteine through phenylalanine, is 13 amino acids long. Here the CDR3 DNA is all that survives: 39 bases in frame from base 1. CDR1 and CDR2 are drawn from the germline V gene: SNHLY, FYNNEI. At the junction V is shortened by 7 bases and J by 3 bases, with 12 bases in between. To note about this clone: No antigen is known for it. Base-call qualities are not available, and no considerably larger clone is one nucleotide away.

The collaborating institutions used their own protocols to collect whole blood in K2EDTA tubes. Collaborator samples were shipped for TCRbeta analysis as frozen whole blood, isolated PBMCs, or DNA extracted from either sample type. TCRbeta CDR3 regions were amplified from genomic DNA by means of the immunoSEQ Assay, a bias-controlled multiplex PCR. The study's own analysis went as follows. Nucleated cell counts per sample were estimated from amplification of reference gene primers within the assay. Sequence reads were collapsed and filtered to measure the absolute abundance of every unique TCRbeta CDR3 rearrangement. For each sample, productive Simpson clonality was calculated by taking the square root of Simpson's diversity index across productive rearrangements. TCRdb limited this immuneACCESS table to in-frame rearrangements with V and J called. A share of clones is missing; checked studies link under half to unresolved V genes, and the rest is unexplained. D and trimming come from the DNA, and the V and J calls and clone size come from that table. The sample data list some 100,000 clones, and around 90% of these were observed just once. The ten most abundant clones make up 4.5% to 5.5% of the sample.

Material for sequencing was peripheral blood. Recombination connected TRBV2 to TRBJ1-2; confidence is insufficient to name the D gene. The sequence was obtained from a woman at least 80 years old with active COVID-19. The DNA sequence follows: TGTGCCAGCAATATGGCCCCTGACTATGGCTACACCTTC. It is translated as CASNMAPDYGYTF.